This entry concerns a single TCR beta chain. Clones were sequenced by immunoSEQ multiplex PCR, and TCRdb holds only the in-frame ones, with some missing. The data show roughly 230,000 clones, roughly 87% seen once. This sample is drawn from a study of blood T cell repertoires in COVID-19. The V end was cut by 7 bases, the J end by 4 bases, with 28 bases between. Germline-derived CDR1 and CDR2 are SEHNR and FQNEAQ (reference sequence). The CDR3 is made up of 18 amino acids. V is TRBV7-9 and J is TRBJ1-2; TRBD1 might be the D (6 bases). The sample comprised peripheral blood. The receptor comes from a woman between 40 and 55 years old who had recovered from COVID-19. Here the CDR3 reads CASTSSILTGGAGYGYTF. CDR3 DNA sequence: TGTGCCAGCACCTCCTCAATTCTGACGGGGGGCGCAGGCTATGGCTACACCTTC. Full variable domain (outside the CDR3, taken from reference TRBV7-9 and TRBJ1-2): DTGVSQNPRHKITKRGQNVTFRCDPISEHNRLYWYRQTLGQGPEFLTYFQNEAQLEKSRLLSDRFSAERPKGSFSTLEIQRTEQGDSAMYLCASTSSILTGGAGYGYTFGSGTRLTVV.